This TCR beta chain was observed in a study of T cells in localized non-small cell lung cancer (dated by TCRdb to 2020 to 2022). General notes on the study: Comparing tumors with uninvolved tumor-adjacent lungs, the study looked at the T cell repertoires of fewer than 250 patients with early-stage NSCLC. The cohort consisted of around 250 treatment-naive NSCLC patients whose localized lung tumors had been resected. NSCLC patients had a mean age of around 66 years, and more than 120 were male and about a hundred female. What the study reported, not specific to this receptor: Higher T cell density in blood was associated with longer overall survival, whereas higher clonality in adjacent lung was associated with shorter survival. The highest T cell clonality was observed in uninvolved tumor-adjacent lung, where clonality exceeded that of tumor, suggesting that antigenic responses were more focused in uninvolved tumor-adjacent lung. Because multi-region tumor sequencing was not performed, intratumor heterogeneity could not be ruled out. A median of around 60 of the top 100 tumor clones turned up in the paired uninvolved adjacent lung, and 28 of those clones also ranked among the top 100 of that same adjacent lung. Because the study design was exploratory, TCR variables were selected using unadjusted p-values without false-discovery rate correction.

V loses 0 bases of germline sequence and J loses 2 bases, and the interval between the two ends is 8 bases. Taken from the germline V gene, the CDR1 and CDR2 loops are SGHRS and YFSETQ. Taken from cysteine to phenylalanine, the CDR3 has 14 residues. The sequence is cut down to CDR3 DNA, 42 bases in frame from base 1. At diagnosis, tumor, uninvolved tumor-adjacent lung and peripheral blood were collected and then preserved as a mix of FFPE and fresh-frozen material. For TCR repertoire profiling, blood samples were analyzed in the form of peripheral blood mononuclear cells. To note about this clone: What this receptor recognizes is not known. Per-base quality was not reported, and no clone a single base away is much larger than it.

TCR beta CDR3 regions were sequenced from DNA using the immunoSEQ Assay. Per the authors' processing: To compute T cell density, TCR beta template counts were normalized to usable DNA, which was estimated by amplifying housekeeping genes. Using the preseqR package, richness was estimated by extrapolating to 120,000 templates for tissue samples and 400,000 templates for PBMC samples. Clonality was defined as one minus Pielou's evenness. Differential abundance testing on productive amino-acid clonotypes, with a minimum total count of 5 and an alpha of 0.1, was used to identify tissue-enriched TCRs. The Jaccard Index and the Morisita Overlap Index were used to measure how much the repertoires overlapped between compartments. GLIPH grouped TCR beta CDR3s together with public tetramer-defined viral CDR3s, and a viral motif had to include at least three viral sequences and also show V-gene enrichment. In TCRdb, the immuneACCESS table is reduced to in-frame sequences with V and J assigned. These tables do not hold every clone; where another copy was compared, an unresolved V gene accounts for under half, and the others remain unexplained. V and J calls and clone size are as listed in that table; D and trimming were resolved from the DNA. This sample lists about 77,000 clones; 88% were detected once. The ten largest make up less than 25% of the sample.

The sample consisted of peripheral blood, taken before any cancer treatment. This chain joins TRBV5-1 to TRBJ1-2; tentative D gene TRBD1, with 5 bases matching. The clonotype was recovered from a woman aged 35 to 70 with stage I squamous cell lung carcinoma. The nucleotides are TGCGCCAGCAGCTTGGGGCAGGGAAACTATGGCTACACCTTC. This sequence encodes CASSLGQGNYGYTF.